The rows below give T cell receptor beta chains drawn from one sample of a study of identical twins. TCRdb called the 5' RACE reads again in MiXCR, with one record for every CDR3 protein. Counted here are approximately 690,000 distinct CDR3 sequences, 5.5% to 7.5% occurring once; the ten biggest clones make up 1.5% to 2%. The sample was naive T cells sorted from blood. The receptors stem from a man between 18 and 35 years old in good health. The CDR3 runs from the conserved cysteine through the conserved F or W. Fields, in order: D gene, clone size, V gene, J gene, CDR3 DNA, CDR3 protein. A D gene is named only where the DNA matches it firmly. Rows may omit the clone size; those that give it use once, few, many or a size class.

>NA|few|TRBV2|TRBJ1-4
TGTGCCAGCAGTGAAGCGGGGGTTGGCGGAAAACTGTTTTTT
CASSEAGVGGKLFF
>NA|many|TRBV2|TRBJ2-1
TGTGCCAGCAGTGTTGGCCGTGTTACTCACAATGAGCAGTTCTTC
CASSVGRVTHNEQFF
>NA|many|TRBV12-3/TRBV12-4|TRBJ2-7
TGTGCCAGCAGTTTTACGGACAGTTCCTACGAGCAGTACTTC
CASSFTDSSYEQYF
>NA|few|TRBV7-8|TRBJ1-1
TGTGCCAGCAGCTTACTGGAACAGGGAATCACTGAAGCTTTCTTT
CASSLLEQGITEAFF
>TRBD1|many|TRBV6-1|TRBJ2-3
TGTGCCGTTCAGGGGGCCAGCACAGATACGCAGTATTTT
CAVQGASTDTQYF
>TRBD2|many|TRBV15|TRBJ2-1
TGTGCCACCAGCAGAGTAGCGGGCGGGAGCTCCTACAATGAGCAGTTCTTC
CATSRVAGGSSYNEQFF
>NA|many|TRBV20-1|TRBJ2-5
TGCAGTGCTAGGGAACTAGGGGAGACCCAGTACTTC
CSARELGETQYF
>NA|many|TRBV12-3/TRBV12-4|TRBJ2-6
TGTGCCAGCAGTTTGTTGTCCCCTGGGGCCAACGTCCTGACTTTC
CASSLLSPGANVLTF
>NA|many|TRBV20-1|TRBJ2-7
TGCAGTGCTGCTTCTCTGAAAGCCTACGAGCAGTACTTC
CSAASLKAYEQYF
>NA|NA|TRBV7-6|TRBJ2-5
TGTGCCAGCAGCTTAAACGGGGCTACGGCCCAAGAGACCCAGTACTTC
CASSLNGATAQETQYF
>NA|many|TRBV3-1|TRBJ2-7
TGTGCCAGCAGCCAAGTTTCCAGGGCCTCCTACGAGCAGTACTTC
CASSQVSRASYEQYF
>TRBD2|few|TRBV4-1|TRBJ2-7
TGCGCCAGCAGCCAAGAGAGCGGGACTGGTAAGAACTACGAGCAGTACTTC
CASSQESGTGKNYEQYF